The clone carrying this TCR beta chain has just a few counts. Its antigen is unidentified. These data belong to a study of beta chain features in type 1 diabetes. Study-level points and caveats: In the patient group, naive, central memory and Treg TCRB repertoires seemed more alike than in the healthy donor group.

Trimming left V 3 bases short and J 2 bases short, with 12 bases between. The CDR3 contains 15 residues. Germline CDR1 is SGHTA and CDR2 is FQGNSA. Expressed TCRB transcripts got sequenced, as all isolated RNA was reverse transcribed. Data came from immunoSEQ multiplex PCR; TCRdb stores just in-frame clones and leaves some out. The sample includes a few hundred thousand clones, 12% to 15% of them seen just once. Material for sequencing was central memory CD4+ T cells from blood. The rearrangement uses TRBV7-2 and TRBJ2-3; weak D call: TRBD2 (5 bases). The TCR comes from a young man in good health. The CDR3 DNA is TGTGCCAGCAGCTTGTCTAGCAGCACCACAGATACGCAGTATTTT. This sequence encodes CASSLSSSTTDTQYF.